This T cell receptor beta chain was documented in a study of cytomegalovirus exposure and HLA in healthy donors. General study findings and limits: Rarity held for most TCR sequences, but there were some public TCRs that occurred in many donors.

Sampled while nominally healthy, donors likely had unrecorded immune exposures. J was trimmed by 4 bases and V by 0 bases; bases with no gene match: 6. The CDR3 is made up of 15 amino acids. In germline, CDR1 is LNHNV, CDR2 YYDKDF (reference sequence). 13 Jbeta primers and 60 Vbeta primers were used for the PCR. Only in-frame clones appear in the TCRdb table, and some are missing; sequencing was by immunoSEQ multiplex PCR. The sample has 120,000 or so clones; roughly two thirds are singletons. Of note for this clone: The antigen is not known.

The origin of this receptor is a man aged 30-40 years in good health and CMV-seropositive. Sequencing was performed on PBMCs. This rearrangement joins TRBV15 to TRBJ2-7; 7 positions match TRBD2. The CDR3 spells CATSRDLAESYEQYF. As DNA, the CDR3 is TGTGCCACCAGCAGAGACCTAGCGGAGTCATACGAGCAGTACTTC.